The 32 T cell receptor beta chains presented below share a single source sample, sequenced in a study of OX40 agonist ivuxolimab in advanced cancers. Using immunoSEQ multiplex PCR, the repertoire was profiled, and TCRdb retains in-frame clones only, with some absent. The repertoire holds approximately 69,000 clones, approximately 80% seen once, with roughly 1.2% in the top ten. The starting material was CD4+ or CD8+ T cells sorted from blood, obtained in a trial of the OX40 agonist ivuxolimab. Source of these receptors: an adult with an advanced solid tumor such as melanoma, head and neck, liver or kidney cancer.

This chain links TRBV7-2 with TRBJ1-4; D not resolved. V gave up 0 bases and J gave up 7 bases, with 12 bases separating them. CDR1 and CDR2 from the germline V gene are SGHTA and FQGNSA. This CDR3 has 15 residues. CDR3 bases: TGTGCCAGCAGCTTAGCGGGCAGACAAGGTGAAAAACTGTTTTTT. Its translation: CASSLAGRQGEKLFF.

J is TRBJ2-6 and V is TRBV29-1, with a weak D call TRBD1 (5 bases). Germline CDR1 reads SQVTM; CDR2 reads ANQGSEA. Trimming removed 7 bases at V and 0 bases at J, with 10 bases between. This CDR3 has 14 residues. The CDR3, as DNA: TGCAGCGCTACAGACAGCTCTGGGGCCAACGTCCTGACTTTC. It encodes CSATDSSGANVLTF.

The chain carries TRBV6-5 and TRBJ2-7, with D perhaps matching TRBD2 (7 bases). Trimming cost V 6 bases and J 4 bases, with 13 bases left between them. The CDR3 has 13 amino acids. Germline V CDR1 and CDR2: MNHEY, SVGAGI. CDR3 sequence: CASSPRGAYEQYF. The CDR3 coding sequence is TGTGCCAGCAGCCCCCGGGGGGCATACGAGCAGTACTTC.

V gene TRBV5-1 combines with J gene TRBJ1-4; D uncertain. CDR1 is SGHRS and CDR2 is YFSETQ in the germline V gene. The CDR3 is 12 residues long. Trimming shortened V by 3 bases and J by 5 bases, and 5 bases separated the two germline ends. The DNA for the CDR3 is TGCGCCAGCAGCTCAATGAATGAAAAACTGTTTTTT. This translates into CASSSMNEKLFF.

V usage is TRBV7-2 and J usage is TRBJ1-4; D is perhaps TRBD1 (6 bases). The CDR3 extends over 16 amino acids. Germline V gives CDR1 SGHTA, CDR2 FQGNSA. The V end lost 3 bases, the J end lost 3 bases, and 14 bases lay between the germline ends. CDR3 in DNA: TGTGCCAGCAGCTTGTCCCGGGGGCCTGCTAATGAAAAACTGTTTTTT. Protein: CASSLSRGPANEKLFF.

This clone was counted a few times. The V gene is TRBV9, the J gene TRBJ1-1; TRBD1 might be the D (5 bases). CDR1 SGDLS and CDR2 YYNGEE come from the germline V gene. The CDR3 has 15 amino acids. V dropped 4 bases and J dropped 1 base, with 14 bases sitting between them. The CDR3 sequence: CASSRGPVGNTEAFF. The CDR3 DNA sequence: TGTGCCAGCAGCCGGGGCCCGGTGGGGAACACTGAAGCTTTCTTT.

J is TRBJ1-1 and V is TRBV13, with 9 bases fitting TRBD1. The trim removed 3 bases at V and 1 base at J, leaving 0 bases unmatched. Germline assignment: CDR1 PRHDT and CDR2 FYEKMQ (reference sequence). The CDR3 has 14 amino acids. The CDR3 nucleotides read TGTGCCAGCAGCTTGGGACAGGGGAACACTGAAGCTTTCTTT. It codes for CASSLGQGNTEAFF.

CDR3: CSVVHPPMQGPFF. DNA of the CDR3: TGCAGCGTTGTCCACCCCCCTATGCAGGGACCGTTCTTC. The chain links TRBV29-1 to TRBJ2-1, with D possibly being TRBD1 or TRBD2 (5 bases each). V was shortened by 4 bases and J by 15 bases, with 22 bases between the two germline ends. CDR3 length: 13 amino acids. CDR1 is SQVTM, CDR2 ANQGSEA, per germline.

V and J are TRBV11-3 and TRBJ2-7, with 11 bases matching TRBD2. Trimming removed 6 bases from V and 0 bases from J; junction bases left unmatched: 4. The CDR3 sequence is 15 residues long. In germline, CDR1 is SGHNT, CDR2 YENEEA. This CDR3 is CASSYSGGDSYEQYF. The CDR3 nucleotides are TGTGCCAGCAGTTATAGCGGGGGGGACTCCTACGAGCAGTACTTC.

V gene TRBV19 combines with J gene TRBJ1-2; perhaps TRBD1 as D (6 bases). CDR3 length: 15 amino acids. V lost 0 bases and J lost 2, with 10 bases in between. Germline V lookup: CDR1 LNHDA, CDR2 SQIVND (reference sequence). In DNA, the CDR3 is TGTGCCAGTAGTATAGACCTGACAGGAAACTATGGCTACACCTTC. Translating it yields CASSIDLTGNYGYTF.

The rearrangement uses TRBV4-3 and TRBJ1-2, with D hard to call. The V and J ends lost 4 bases and 6 bases respectively, with 18 bases between them. The CDR3 totals 15 residues. The germline CDR1 and CDR2 sequences are LGHNA and YSLEER. The CDR3 DNA reads as TGCGCCAGCAGCCTCTTCCGGGCCGGCGAAAATGGCTACACCTTC. Translating it yields CASSLFRAGENGYTF.

The chain uses TRBV12-5 and TRBJ1-4; tentatively, D is TRBD1 (5 bases). Trimming cost V 6 bases and J 5 bases, with 16 bases left between them. Germline V gene data show CDR1 as LGHNT and CDR2 as FRNRAP. The CDR3 extends over 15 amino acids. The CDR3 DNA follows: TGTGCTAGTGGCATAGTTGGGGGACCAAATGAAAAACTGTTTTTT. Translating it yields CASGIVGGPNEKLFF. The full variable domain, its missing parts supplied by reference TRBV12-5 and TRBJ1-4, is DARVTQTPRHKVTEMGQEVTMRCQPILGHNTVFWYRQTMMQGLELLAYFRNRAPLDDSGMPKDRFSAEMPDATLATLKIQPSEPRDSAVYFCASGIVGGPNEKLFFGSGTQLSVL.

CDR3 residues: CASSDSMRGQSYGYTF. For the CDR3, the DNA is TGTGCCAGCAGTGACTCGATGAGGGGGCAGAGCTATGGCTACACCTTC. The chain links TRBV6-4 to TRBJ1-2, with 7 bases aligning to TRBD1. The CDR3 is 16 residues long. V was pared by 0 bases and J by 4 bases, with 8 bases of the junction left unmatched. The germline CDR1 and CDR2 sequences are MRHNA and SNTAGT.

V and J are TRBV6-1 and TRBJ2-7; weak D call: TRBD1 (6 bases). Between the trimmed V and J ends, which lost 0 bases and 2 bases, there was a span of 11 bases. The CDR3 length is 15 residues. From germline, CDR1 is MNHNS and CDR2 SASEGT. The CDR3 DNA is TGTGCCAGCAGTGAAGCGCCAGGGGCTCCCTACGAGCAGTACTTC. This encodes CASSEAPGAPYEQYF.

The chain couples TRBV5-1 to TRBJ2-2, with D possibly TRBD2 on 5 matching bases. Germline V gene lookup returns CDR1 SGHRS and CDR2 YFSETQ. Deletions cut 0 bases from V and 6 bases from J, with 15 bases between. CDR3 length equals 16 residues. The chain's CDR3 is CASSLGRGIVAGELFF. The CDR3 DNA reads as TGCGCCAGCAGCTTGGGCCGGGGAATTGTCGCCGGGGAGCTGTTTTTT.

The rearrangement joins TRBV5-1 to TRBJ2-1, with TRBD2 as a possible D gene (6 bases). V dropped 4 bases and J dropped 6 bases, with 14 bases sitting between them. Looked up from germline, CDR1 is SGHRS and CDR2 is YFSETQ. The CDR3 length is 14 residues. CDR3: CASSRAGPSNEQFF. CDR3 sequence (DNA): TGCGCCAGCAGCCGAGCGGGCCCCTCCAATGAGCAGTTCTTC.

The chain has TRBV5-1 and TRBJ2-7; TRBD1 matches at 9 bases. This CDR3 has 15 amino acids. V gave up 3 bases and J gave up 1 base; unmatched junction bases: 5. CDR1 and CDR2 from the germline V gene are SGHRS and YFSETQ. CDR3 sequence reads: CASSWLGTGSYEQYF. CDR3 bases: TGCGCCAGCAGCTGGTTAGGGACAGGGTCCTACGAGCAGTACTTC.

The chain recombines TRBV27 with TRBJ2-1; unclear D gene. The CDR3 consists of 15 residues. V gave up 4 bases and J gave up 5 bases, with 15 bases separating them. The germline V gene encodes CDR1 MNHEY and CDR2 SMNVEV (reference sequence). CDR3 in amino acids: CASSSLTGSDNEQFF. As DNA, the CDR3 is TGTGCCAGCAGTTCTCTTACCGGATCCGACAATGAGCAGTTCTTC.

The chain links TRBV6-5 to TRBJ1-1; 9 nucleotides agree with TRBD1. V lost 5 bases and J lost 4; bases outside the gene matches: 5. The germline CDR1 and CDR2 sequences are MNHEY and SVGAGI. The CDR3 loop spans 14 amino acids. CDR3 nucleotide sequence: TGTGCCAGCAGTAGGGACAGGGAGGCCACTGAAGCTTTCTTT. Protein: CASSRDREATEAFF.

This chain connects TRBV7-2 to TRBJ2-7, with D possibly matching TRBD1 (6 bases). V lost 4 bases, J lost 5 bases, and 18 bases lay in between. The CDR3 covers 15 residues. Germline CDR1 SGHTA, CDR2 FQGNSA. The CDR3 reads CASSYQFGTNDEQYF. Here the CDR3 DNA reads TGTGCCAGCAGCTATCAATTCGGGACAAACGACGAGCAGTACTTC.

The chain carries TRBV15 and TRBJ2-3; TRBD2 agrees at 7 bases. The V segment lost 0 bases and the J segment 4 bases; nucleotides outside the gene matches: 4. This CDR3 region has 15 residues. Per the germline V gene, CDR1 is LNHNV and CDR2 is YYDKDF (reference sequence). This CDR3 is CATSRDSAGADTQYF. DNA of the CDR3: TGTGCCACCAGCAGAGATTCGGCGGGGGCAGATACGCAGTATTTT.

The rearrangement joins TRBV5-1 to TRBJ2-1, with 8 bases matching TRBD1. The CDR3 consists of 15 residues. Per the germline V gene, CDR1 is SGHRS and CDR2 is YFSETQ. The V gene end was trimmed by 2 bases and the J gene end by 0 bases; junction bases not matched to a gene: 1. The CDR3: CASSFTGGSYNEQFF. The CDR3 nucleotides are TGCGCCAGCAGCTTCACAGGGGGCTCCTACAATGAGCAGTTCTTC.

V is TRBV18 and J is TRBJ2-7; the D call may be TRBD1 or TRBD2 (6 bases each). The CDR3 sequence is 15 residues long. CDR1 is KGHSH and CDR2 is LQKENI in the germline V gene. Trimming removed 4 bases from V and 4 bases from J, with 17 bases in between. The CDR3 DNA follows: TGTGCCAGCTCACTTAACCCGGGGGCGCGGTACGAGCAGTACTTC. Its translation: CASSLNPGARYEQYF.

The V gene is TRBV11-2, the J gene TRBJ2-2; 7 nucleotides agree with TRBD2. Germline V gives CDR1 SGHAT, CDR2 FQNNGV. The CDR3 loop spans 15 amino acids. J gave up 3 bases and V 6 bases, and 7 bases lay outside the gene matches. CDR3 DNA: TGTGCCAGCAGGAGGACTAGGCTAGACACCGGGGAGCTGTTTTTT. It encodes CASRRTRLDTGELFF.

The CDR3 reads CASSPAGGYYEQYF. The CDR3 coding sequence is TGCGCCAGCAGCCCAGCTGGGGGGTACTACGAGCAGTACTTC. The J gene is TRBJ2-7, the V gene TRBV4-3; TRBD2 is a possible D gene (6 bases). This CDR3 comprises 14 residues. Trimming stripped 4 bases from V and 3 bases from J, with 13 bases between. CDR1 is LGHNA, CDR2 YSLEER, per germline.

This clone came up once. The gene calls are TRBV5-1 and TRBJ2-5; 8 positions agree with TRBD1. CDR1 is SGHRS and CDR2 is YFSETQ in the germline V gene. The CDR3 consists of 14 residues. J gave up 2 bases and V 5 bases, and 5 bases lay outside the gene matches. CDR3 sequence: CASRAGTGQETQYF. CDR3 nucleotides: TGCGCCAGCAGAGCTGGGACAGGTCAAGAGACCCAGTACTTC. The full variable domain, in which reference TRBV5-1 and TRBJ2-5 provide the parts outside the CDR3, is KAGVTQTPRYLIKTRGQQVTLSCSPISGHRSVSWYQQTPGQGLQFLFEYFSETQRNKGNFPGRFSGRQFSNSRSEMNVSTLELGDSALYLCASRAGTGQETQYFGPGTRLLVL.

The chain combines TRBV7-9 with TRBJ2-7; maybe TRBD1 (6 bases). From germline, CDR1 is SEHNR and CDR2 FQNEAQ (reference sequence). V was cut by 5 bases and J by 4 bases, with 15 bases left in between. CDR3 size: 14 residues. In DNA, the CDR3 is TGTGCCAGCAGCCTCGGGGCAGGGGCTTACGAGCAGTACTTC. This sequence encodes CASSLGAGAYEQYF. Full variable domain (outside the CDR3, taken from reference TRBV7-9 and TRBJ2-7): DTGVSQNPRHKITKRGQNVTFRCDPISEHNRLYWYRQTLGQGPEFLTYFQNEAQLEKSRLLSDRFSAERPKGSFSTLEIQRTEQGDSAMYLCASSLGAGAYEQYFGPGTRLTVT.

This clone was found once. This chain links TRBV6-6 with TRBJ2-1; D call uncertain. CDR3 length: 15 residues. V was trimmed by 3 bases and J by 0 bases, leaving 9 bases between them. CDR1 MNHNY and CDR2 SVGAGI come from the germline V gene (reference sequence). CDR3 sequence reads: CASSYDPSSYNEQFF. CDR3 in DNA: TGTGCCAGCAGTTATGATCCGAGCTCCTACAATGAGCAGTTCTTC.

The chain links TRBV7-9 to TRBJ1-3; 7 nucleotides line up with TRBD1. Germline trimming cut 2 bases from V and 4 bases from J; bases unmatched to any gene: 5. CDR1 and CDR2 from the germline V gene are SEHNR and FQNEAQ (reference sequence). The CDR3 runs to 15 residues. In DNA form, the CDR3 reads TGTGCCAGCAGCTTAAACAGGGGTGTCGGAAACACCATATATTTT. It yields the protein CASSLNRGVGNTIYF.

The rearrangement links TRBV7-2 to TRBJ1-2; D remains ambiguous. CDR1 is SGHTA and CDR2 is FQGNSA in the germline V gene. The V end lost 0 bases, the J end lost 8 bases, and 25 bases lay between the germline ends. CDR3 length equals 18 residues. The CDR3: CASSLAPLSLTQPGGYTF. CDR3 coding DNA: TGTGCCAGCAGCTTAGCCCCCCTTAGTTTAACTCAGCCGGGAGGCTACACCTTC. Using reference TRBV7-2 and TRBJ1-2 for the parts outside the CDR3, the full variable domain is GAGVSQSPSNKVTEKGKDVELRCDPISGHTALYWYRQSLGQGLEFLIYFQGNSAPDKSGLPSDRFSAERTGGSVSTLTIQRTQQEDSAVYLCASSLAPLSLTQPGGYTFGSGTRLTVV.

The gene calls are TRBV5-1 and TRBJ2-1; the D gene is possibly TRBD1 (5 bases). Deletions cut 0 bases from V and 6 bases from J, with 10 bases between. Germline loops: CDR1 SGHRS, CDR2 YFSETQ. The CDR3 is made up of 14 amino acids. The CDR3 region is CASSLESRANEQFF. DNA of the CDR3: TGCGCCAGCAGCTTGGAGTCCAGGGCCAATGAGCAGTTCTTC.

This clone has a handful of counts. The rearrangement uses TRBV7-9 and TRBJ1-2, with TRBD1 matching 12 bases. CDR1 and CDR2 (germline): SEHNR, FQNEAQ (reference sequence). This CDR3 comprises 15 residues. The J segment lost 8 bases and the V segment lost 2 bases, leaving 6 bases of the junction unmatched. CDR3 nucleotide sequence: TGTGCCAGCAGCTTAAGGGACAGGGGGCCGAACGGCTACACCTTC. It codes for CASSLRDRGPNGYTF. Complete variable domain (other parts from reference TRBV7-9 and TRBJ1-2): DTGVSQNPRHKITKRGQNVTFRCDPISEHNRLYWYRQTLGQGPEFLTYFQNEAQLEKSRLLSDRFSAERPKGSFSTLEIQRTEQGDSAMYLCASSLRDRGPNGYTFGSGTRLTVV.